The 2 T cell receptor beta chains in this list originate from one sample, sequenced in a study of CD8 T cells in Susac syndrome. After extraction with the RNeasy kit, about 0.45 to 1 ug of the RNA was reverse transcribed using random hexamers. TCRdb redid the calling of the immunoSEQ multiplex PCR reads with MiXCR, one entry per CDR3 protein. This table holds around 150,000 distinct CDR3 sequences, approximately 94% found once. Sequencing was performed on CD4+ T cells from PBMCs. The receptors were sampled from a human donor with multiple sclerosis.

CDR3 nucleotide sequence: TGCAGTGCTAGTGTTGTAACGCAGTATTTT. It is translated as CSASVVTQYF. The chain joins TRBV20-1 to TRBJ2-3; D ambiguous. Per the germline V gene, CDR1 is DFQATT and CDR2 is SNEGSKA (reference sequence). V lost 3 bases to trimming and J lost 9 bases, with 7 bases between them. This CDR3 contains 10 residues.

The V gene is TRBV6-2 or TRBV6-3, the J gene TRBJ2-1; 10 nucleotides agree with TRBD2. V lost 6 bases, J lost 5 bases, and 10 bases stayed unmatched. The CDR3 totals 16 residues. Germline V gives CDR1 MNHEY, CDR2 SVGEGT. The CDR3 sequence: CASRNALAGVDNEQFF. DNA for the CDR3: TGTGCCAGCAGAAATGCTCTAGCGGGAGTGGACAATGAGCAGTTCTTC.